This T cell receptor beta chain is drawn from a study of Ad26.COV2.S vaccination and SARS-CoV-2 variants. The sample's treatment: about 20 received Ad26.COV2.S at low or high dose, single or two shots; 5 received placebo; per-sample allocation not given. Each sample was drawn 63 days after the first injection (of vaccine or placebo). The CDR3 extends over 14 amino acids. From germline, CDR1 is WSHSY and CDR2 SAAADI. The V end was cut by 4 bases, the J end by 11 bases, with 20 bases between. The repertoire was sequenced with immunoSEQ multiplex PCR; TCRdb's copy has only in-frame clones and lacks some. The sample carries about 220,000 clones, approximately 88% recorded once.

The receptor was derived from a person between 18 and 65 years old who received the Ad26.COV2.S COVID-19 vaccine or a placebo. The chain uses TRBV10-2 and TRBJ1-1; maybe TRBD1 (5 bases). The source was peripheral blood, collected in a trial of Ad26.COV2.S vaccine versus placebo. CDR3 sequence: CASSGVGGVPRAFF. CDR3 DNA sequence: TGCGCCAGCAGTGGAGTTGGGGGGGTGCCTAGGGCTTTCTTT.